Below are 19 T cell receptor beta chains sequenced from a single sample in a study of TIL therapy for anti-PD-1-resistant metastatic lung cancer. The time point denotes: pre-treatment sample, taken before nivolumab and TIL therapy. Sequencing used immunoSEQ v3. Profiled with immunoSEQ multiplex PCR; TCRdb holds only in-frame clones, not every one. Among approximately 15,000 clones listed, around 88% were seen once. The specimen comprised blood, sampled at baseline. These receptor sequences come from a person aged 25 to 85 with non-small cell lung cancer.

The CDR3 DNA reads TGTGCCAGCACCTCCGACGGGCGCTGGGATACGCAGTATTTT. It encodes CASTSDGRWDTQYF. V gene TRBV7-9 combines with J gene TRBJ2-3; D not resolved. There are 14 residues in the CDR3. Trimming pared 7 bases from V and 6 bases from J, leaving 17 bases between. CDR1 and CDR2 (germline): SEHNR, FQNEAQ (reference sequence).

The CDR3, as DNA: TGTGCCAGCTCACCAGAGGCAGTGCAGTTCTTC. Translating gives CASSPEAVQFF. The chain carries TRBV18 and TRBJ2-1; D is unresolved. Germline V gene data show CDR1 as KGHSH and CDR2 as LQKENI. The CDR3 length is 11 residues. Deletions cut 2 bases from V and 12 bases from J, with 8 bases between.

The chain couples TRBV9 to TRBJ2-1; the match to TRBD2 covers 9 bases. There are 15 residues in the CDR3. Germline values: CDR1 SGDLS, CDR2 YYNGEE. The V gene end was trimmed by 0 bases and the J gene end by 6 bases; junction bases not matched to a gene: 4. The CDR3, as DNA: TGTGCCAGCAGCGTAGTTGGGACTAGCATCAATGAGCAGTTCTTC. It encodes CASSVVGTSINEQFF.

This clone was seen a single time. V and J are TRBV6-5 and TRBJ2-3, with 11 bases identical to TRBD2. The V and J ends lost 0 bases and 6 bases, in that order; junction bases with no gene match: 2. Germline assignment: CDR1 MNHEY and CDR2 SVGAGI. The length of the CDR3 is 15 residues. CDR3 in amino acids: CASSYSIAGGDTQYF. The CDR3 nucleotides read TGTGCCAGCAGTTACTCTATAGCGGGGGGGGATACGCAGTATTTT.

This clone was found a few times. The chain carries TRBV4-2 and TRBJ2-6; the D gene is possibly TRBD1 (6 bases). There are 17 residues in the CDR3. The germline V gene has CDR1 LGHNA and CDR2 YNFKEQ. V lost 0 bases, J lost 3 bases, and 12 bases lay in between. This CDR3 is CASSQELGGGGANVLTF. CDR3 DNA: TGTGCCAGCAGCCAAGAATTAGGGGGTGGTGGGGCCAACGTCCTGACTTTC.

This clone was seen more than once but under ten times. Other DNA sequences in the same sample also yield this CDR3. The rearrangement joins TRBV10-3 to TRBJ1-3, with D possibly matching TRBD1 (5 bases). Trimming left V 9 bases short and J 0 bases short, with 9 bases between. The CDR3 is 13 residues long. The germline V gene encodes CDR1 ENHRY and CDR2 SYGVKD. CDR3 bases: TGTGCCATACGACAGCCCTCTGGAAACACCATATATTTT. Its translation: CAIRQPSGNTIYF.

The rearrangement links TRBV19 to TRBJ2-7, with 7 bases matching TRBD1. CDR3 length equals 14 residues. Germline lookup yields CDR1 LNHDA and CDR2 SQIVND (reference sequence). The J segment lost 2 bases and the V segment lost 5 bases, leaving 6 bases of the junction unmatched. CDR3 in DNA: TGTGCCAGTAGTTTGCTGGACAGGCCCTACGAGCAGTACTTC. It encodes CASSLLDRPYEQYF.

This chain connects TRBV27 to TRBJ1-3; tentatively, D is TRBD1 (6 bases). The germline V gene encodes CDR1 MNHEY and CDR2 SMNVEV (reference sequence). The CDR3 loop spans 14 amino acids. Between the trimmed V and J ends, which lost 8 bases and 8 bases, there was a span of 19 bases. The CDR3 protein is CASSSTGTPDTIYF. The CDR3 region has the DNA TGTGCCAGCTCAAGCACCGGGACACCTGACACCATATATTTT.

The rearrangement joins TRBV19 to TRBJ2-7; 8 bases line up with TRBD2. Per germline, CDR1 LNHDA and CDR2 SQIVND (reference sequence). Unmatched junction bases numbered 7, after V lost 3 bases and J lost 3 bases. The CDR3 consists of 15 residues. CDR3 DNA sequence: TGTGCCAGTAGTATCAATAGCGGGGTAAACTACGAGCAGTACTTC. As protein: CASSINSGVNYEQYF.

This clone was detected once. The chain joins TRBV11-2 to TRBJ2-3; no clear D gene. This CDR3 comprises 18 residues. Trimming took 0 bases from V and 2 from J, leaving 18 bases between them. The germline gives CDR1 SGHAT, CDR2 FQNNGV. CDR3 sequence reads: CASSLEPGGGSYTDTQYF. CDR3 nucleotide sequence: TGTGCCAGCAGCTTAGAACCCGGTGGCGGCTCCTACACAGATACGCAGTATTTT.

The CDR3 loop is CASSLGLQGARHNQPQHF. The CDR3 coding sequence is TGTGCCAGCAGCTTAGGTCTACAGGGGGCCAGGCACAATCAGCCCCAGCATTTT. The chain couples TRBV7-9 to TRBJ1-5; TRBD1 aligns across 9 bases. The CDR3 has 18 residues. Germline loops: CDR1 SEHNR, CDR2 FQNEAQ (reference sequence). The trim removed 1 base at V and 3 bases at J, leaving 10 bases unmatched.

This clone was counted only a few times. V is TRBV30 and J is TRBJ1-4; D remains unclear. V lost 1 base and J 5 bases, leaving 8 bases between the germline ends. The germline V gene encodes CDR1 GTSNPN and CDR2 SVGIG (reference sequence). The CDR3 spans 13 residues. CDR3 protein: CAWSGSQNEKLFF. The DNA of the CDR3 is TGTGCCTGGAGTGGTTCCCAAAATGAAAAACTGTTTTTT.

The chain recombines TRBV6-5 with TRBJ1-1; TRBD1 might be the D (5 bases). Germline V gives CDR1 MNHEY, CDR2 SVGAGI. The CDR3 is 14 residues long. V was clipped by 2 bases and J by 4 bases, with 11 bases between them. The chain's CDR3 is CASSYRGDRTEAFF. The CDR3, as DNA: TGTGCCAGCAGTTACCGGGGGGATCGCACTGAAGCTTTCTTT.

The chain employs TRBV6-5 and TRBJ2-6, with D perhaps TRBD2 (6 bases). Germline V gives CDR1 MNHEY, CDR2 SVGAGI. The V gene lost 6 bases and the J gene lost 2 bases, with 11 bases spanning the gap. This CDR3 contains 15 residues. As DNA, the CDR3 is TGTGCCAGCAGCCCGGAGGGGACTGGGGCCAACGTCCTGACTTTC. Protein sequence: CASSPEGTGANVLTF.

Note on this clone: Germline and junction disagree at one end, which may indicate a read error. The sample has other DNA sequences that encode this CDR3 too. This sequence joins TRBV5-5 and TRBJ2-5; D may correspond to TRBD1 or TRBD2 (5 bases each). This CDR3 region has 16 residues. The germline CDR1 and CDR2 sequences are SGHKS and YYEKEE (reference sequence). Written as DNA, the CDR3 is TGCGCCAGCAGCTTGGATCCAAATTTGAGGGGAGAGACCCAGTACTTC. It specifies CASSLDPNLRGETQYF.

The rearrangement links TRBV4-3 to TRBJ2-3, with 9 bases aligning to TRBD1. The CDR3 totals 15 residues. Germline lookup yields CDR1 LGHNA and CDR2 YSLEER. The junction had 7 bases not matched to a gene; V was cut back by 3 bases and J by 6 bases. In DNA form, the CDR3 reads TGCGCCAGCAGCCAGACCGGGACAGGGTCCGATACGCAGTATTTT. Protein: CASSQTGTGSDTQYF.

The V call is TRBV18, the J call TRBJ2-5; possible D gene TRBD1, 6 bases. Trimming stripped 0 bases from V and 1 base from J, with 6 bases between. The CDR3 has 14 residues. Germline lookup yields CDR1 KGHSH and CDR2 LQKENI. DNA for the CDR3: TGTGCCAGCTCACCACCGGGGGCCCAAGAGACCCAGTACTTC. It specifies CASSPPGAQETQYF.

In DNA form, the CDR3 reads TGTGCCAGCAGCGTACGATGGGGACGTACGCAGTATTTT. It encodes CASSVRWGRTQYF. This rearrangement joins TRBV9 to TRBJ2-3; tentatively, D is TRBD1 or TRBD2 (5 bases each). V was trimmed by 1 base and J by 8 bases, leaving 11 bases between them. The CDR3 consists of 13 residues. The V gene's germline CDR1 is SGDLS and CDR2 YYNGEE.

As for this clone: Germline and junction disagree at one end, which may indicate a read error. This chain uses TRBV27 with TRBJ2-5, with 8 bases aligning to TRBD1. This CDR3 contains 15 residues. Germline V CDR1 and CDR2: MNHEY, SMNVEV (reference sequence). This CDR3 reads CASSLGARGLETRYF. The CDR3, as DNA: TGTGCCAGCAGTTTAGGTGCCAGGGGGCTAGAGACCCGGTACTTC.